This TCR beta chain stems from a study of blood T cell repertoires in COVID-19 (dated by TCRdb to 2018 to 2021). Looking at the study overall: The collaborator samples originated in the United States, Italy and Spain and spanned the acute and convalescent phases of COVID-19. The material from the prospective study consisted of cDNA or gDNA derived from T cells, B-cell-depleted T cells, or PBMCs. Deeply sampled blood TCRbeta repertoires from subjects exposed to, actively infected with, or recovered from COVID-19 were included in the dataset. The repertoires were released in a freely available public database intended as a resource for research on the immune response to SARS-CoV-2. Samples came from the ongoing ImmuneRACE study (first 160 participants) plus 1,254 subjects from 6 global collaborators. A de-identified subject ID, COVID-19 status, age in years and sex were almost always included in the sample metadata. Where HLA class I and class II types were available, the types were taken from metadata supplied by the sample provider, not from assay-based typing. What the study reported, not specific to this receptor: The quantity of clinical and demographic metadata differed by source and by participant and was supplied without curation.

Its CDR3 holds 14 amino acids, cysteine through phenylalanine. This entry keeps only the CDR3 DNA: 42 bases, framed from base 1. V is pruned by 3 bases and J by 2 bases, leaving 3 bases of the junction without a gene match. TCRbeta CDR3 regions were amplified from genomic DNA by means of the immunoSEQ Assay, a bias-controlled multiplex PCR. Per the authors' processing: Nucleated cell counts per sample were estimated from amplification of reference gene primers within the assay. Sequence reads were collapsed and filtered to measure the absolute abundance of every unique TCRbeta CDR3 rearrangement. Productive Simpson clonality was computed per sample as the square root of Simpson's diversity index over productive rearrangements. TCRdb carries this immuneACCESS record with in-frame sequences only. Its versions omit some clonotypes, under half of them owing to an unresolved V gene in the studies checked, with the rest unexplained. V and J calls and clone size come straight from that table; D and trimming were deduced from the DNA. This sample lists 75,000 to 80,000 clones; 88% were detected once. Together, the top ten hold approximately 9.7% of the sample.

Turning to this clone: The clone's antigen remains unknown. Within one base of it there is no much larger clone, and no base qualities were kept.

Each collaborating institution followed its own protocols to collect whole blood in K2EDTA tubes. For TCRbeta analysis, collaborator samples were shipped as frozen whole blood, as isolated PBMCs, or as DNA extracted from either sample type. The sequence was collected from a human donor in a cohort sampled during active COVID-19. The chain couples TRBV23-1 to TRBJ2-5; 7 junctional bases match TRBD2. TRBV23-1 is assigned to the ORF class and has an uncertain function. Sequencing input: peripheral blood. The CDR3 region: CASSQAGVQETQYF. Read as DNA, the sequence is TGCGCCAGCAGTCAGGCGGGGGTTCAAGAGACCCAGTACTTC.